This T cell receptor beta chain was sequenced during a study of Graves' ophthalmopathy and Graves' hyperthyroidism. Study-wide background: Samples of peripheral blood were obtained at initial diagnosis, prior to treatment of any kind.

CAS ≥3, NOSPECS ≥4, moderate-to-severe activity and duration under 3 months marked donors with ophthalmopathy. Excluded: other autoimmune disease, uncontrolled infection, pregnancy or lactation. Trimming left V 0 bases short and J 6 bases short, with 8 bases between. The CDR3 length is 13 residues. This clonotype appeared a few times. Amplification of TCR beta CDR3 regions used RNA transcripts. Second-round multiplex PCR came after first-round RT-PCR with HTBI primers. TCRdb passed the multiplex PCR reads through MiXCR, listing each CDR3 protein once. The data contain about 740,000 distinct CDR3 sequences, around 40% of them singletons.

V gene TRBV12-3 or TRBV12-4 combines with J gene TRBJ2-5, with D possibly matching TRBD2 (6 bases). Sequencing input: peripheral blood. This sequence was found in an adult man with Graves' ophthalmopathy. The CDR3 DNA is TGTGCCAGCAGTTTAGCAGGGACTCAGACCCAGTACTTC. Encoded protein: CASSLAGTQTQYF.